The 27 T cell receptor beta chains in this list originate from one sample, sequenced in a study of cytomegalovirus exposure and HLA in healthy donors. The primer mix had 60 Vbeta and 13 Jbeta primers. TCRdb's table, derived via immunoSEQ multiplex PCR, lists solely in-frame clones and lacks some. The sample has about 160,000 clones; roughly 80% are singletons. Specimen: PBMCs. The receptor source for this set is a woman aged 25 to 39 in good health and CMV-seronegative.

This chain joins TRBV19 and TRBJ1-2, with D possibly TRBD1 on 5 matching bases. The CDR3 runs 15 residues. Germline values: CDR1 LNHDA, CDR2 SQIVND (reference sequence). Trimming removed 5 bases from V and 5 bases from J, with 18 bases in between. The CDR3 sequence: CASSPTGGRRYGYTF. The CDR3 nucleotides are TGTGCCAGTAGTCCGACGGGGGGGAGGCGGTATGGCTACACCTTC.

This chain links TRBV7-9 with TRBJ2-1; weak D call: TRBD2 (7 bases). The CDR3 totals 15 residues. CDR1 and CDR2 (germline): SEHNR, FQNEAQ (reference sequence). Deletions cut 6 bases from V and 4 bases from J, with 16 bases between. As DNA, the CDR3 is TGTGCCAGCAGGTCAGGGGCTAGCGGATACAATGAGCAGTTCTTC. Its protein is CASRSGASGYNEQFF.

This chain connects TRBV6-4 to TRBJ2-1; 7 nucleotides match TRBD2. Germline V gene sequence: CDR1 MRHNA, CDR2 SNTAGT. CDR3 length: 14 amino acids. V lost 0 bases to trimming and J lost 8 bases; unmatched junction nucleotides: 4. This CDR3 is CASSDSAGRDEQFF. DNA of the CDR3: TGTGCCAGCAGTGACTCGGCAGGGAGGGATGAGCAGTTCTTC.

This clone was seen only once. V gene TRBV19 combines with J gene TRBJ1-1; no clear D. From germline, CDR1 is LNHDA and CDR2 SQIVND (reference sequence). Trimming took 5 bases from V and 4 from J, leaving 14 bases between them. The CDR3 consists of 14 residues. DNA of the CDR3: TGTGCCAGTAGTTCCCTCGGTCCCGTCACTGAAGCTTTCTTT. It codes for CASSSLGPVTEAFF. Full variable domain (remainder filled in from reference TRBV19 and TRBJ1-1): DGGITQSPKYLFRKEGQNVTLSCEQNLNHDAMYWYRQDPGQGLRLIYYSQIVNDFQKGDIAEGYSVSREKKESFPLTVTSAQKNPTAFYLCASSSLGPVTEAFFGQGTRLTVV.

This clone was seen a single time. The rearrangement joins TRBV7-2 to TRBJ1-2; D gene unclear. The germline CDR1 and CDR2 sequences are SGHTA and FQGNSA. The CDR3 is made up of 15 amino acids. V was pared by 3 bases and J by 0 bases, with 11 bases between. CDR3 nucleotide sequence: TGTGCCAGCAGCTTTACCTTCTCAGCTAACTATGGCTACACCTTC. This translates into CASSFTFSANYGYTF.

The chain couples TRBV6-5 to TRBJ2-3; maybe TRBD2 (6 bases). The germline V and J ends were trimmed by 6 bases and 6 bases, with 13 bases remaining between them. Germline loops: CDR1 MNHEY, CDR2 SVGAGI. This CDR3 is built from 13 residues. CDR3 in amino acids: CASRYLASDTQYF. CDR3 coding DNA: TGTGCCAGCAGATACCTAGCGTCCGATACGCAGTATTTT.

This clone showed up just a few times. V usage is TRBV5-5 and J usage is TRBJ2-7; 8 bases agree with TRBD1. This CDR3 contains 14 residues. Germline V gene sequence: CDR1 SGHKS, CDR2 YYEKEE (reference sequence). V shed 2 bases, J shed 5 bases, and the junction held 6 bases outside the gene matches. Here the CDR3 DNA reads TGTGCCAGCAGCTTCGGACAGGGAAACGACGAGCAGTACTTC. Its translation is CASSFGQGNDEQYF.

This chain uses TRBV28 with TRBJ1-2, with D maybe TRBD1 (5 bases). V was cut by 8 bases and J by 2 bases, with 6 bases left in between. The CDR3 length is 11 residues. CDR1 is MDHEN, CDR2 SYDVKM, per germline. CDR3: CASGGNYGYTF. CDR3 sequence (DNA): TGTGCCAGCGGGGGGAACTATGGCTACACCTTC.

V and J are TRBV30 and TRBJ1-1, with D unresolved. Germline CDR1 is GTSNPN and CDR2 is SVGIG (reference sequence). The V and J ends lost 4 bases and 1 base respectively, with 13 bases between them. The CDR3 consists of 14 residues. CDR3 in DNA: TGTGCCTGGAACCGACAAAACGCGAACACTGAAGCTTTCTTT. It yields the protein CAWNRQNANTEAFF.

The CDR3 loop reads CASSKPGTGITDTQYF. CDR3 bases: TGTGCCAGTAGTAAGCCCGGGACAGGGATCACAGATACGCAGTATTTT. This rearrangement joins TRBV19 to TRBJ2-3, with TRBD1 identical over 9 bases. V lost 4 bases and J lost 2; bases outside the gene matches: 7. Germline assignment: CDR1 LNHDA and CDR2 SQIVND (reference sequence). The CDR3 covers 16 residues.

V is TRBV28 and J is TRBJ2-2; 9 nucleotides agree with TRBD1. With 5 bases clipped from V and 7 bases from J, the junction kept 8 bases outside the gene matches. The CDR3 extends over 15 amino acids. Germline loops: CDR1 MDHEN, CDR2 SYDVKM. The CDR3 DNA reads TGTGCCAGCAGTCCAAACAGGGGGCAGGGCGGGGAGCTGTTTTTT. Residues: CASSPNRGQGGELFF.

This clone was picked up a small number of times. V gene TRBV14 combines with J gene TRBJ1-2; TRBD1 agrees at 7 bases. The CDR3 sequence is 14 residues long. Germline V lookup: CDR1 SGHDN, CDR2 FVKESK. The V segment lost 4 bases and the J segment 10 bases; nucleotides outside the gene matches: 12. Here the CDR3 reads CASSRSGDRNDYTF. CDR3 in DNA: TGTGCCAGCAGCCGTTCGGGGGACAGAAATGACTACACCTTC.

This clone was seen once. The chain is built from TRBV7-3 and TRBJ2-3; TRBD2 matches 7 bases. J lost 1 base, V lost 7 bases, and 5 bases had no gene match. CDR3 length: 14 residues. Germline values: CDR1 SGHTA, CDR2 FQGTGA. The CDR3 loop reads CASKRGGGTDTQYF. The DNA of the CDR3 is TGTGCCAGCAAGCGGGGAGGTGGCACAGATACGCAGTATTTT.

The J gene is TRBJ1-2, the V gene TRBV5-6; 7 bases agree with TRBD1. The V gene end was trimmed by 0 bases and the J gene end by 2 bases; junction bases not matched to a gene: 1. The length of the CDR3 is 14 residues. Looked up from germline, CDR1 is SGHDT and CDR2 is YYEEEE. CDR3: CASSLETGNYGYTF. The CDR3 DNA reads TGTGCCAGCAGCTTGGAGACAGGGAACTATGGCTACACCTTC.

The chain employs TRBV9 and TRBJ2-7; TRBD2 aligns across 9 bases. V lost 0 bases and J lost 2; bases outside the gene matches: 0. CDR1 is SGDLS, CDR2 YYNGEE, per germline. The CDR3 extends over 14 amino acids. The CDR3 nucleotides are TGTGCCAGCAGCGTAGGCGGGGGGGCCTACGAGCAGTACTTC. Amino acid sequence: CASSVGGGAYEQYF. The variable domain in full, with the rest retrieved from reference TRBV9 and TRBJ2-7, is DSGVTQTPKHLITATGQRVTLRCSPRSGDLSVYWYQQSLDQGLQFLIQYYNGEERAKGNILERFSAQQFPDLHSELNLSSLELGDSALYFCASSVGGGAYEQYFGPGTRLTVT.

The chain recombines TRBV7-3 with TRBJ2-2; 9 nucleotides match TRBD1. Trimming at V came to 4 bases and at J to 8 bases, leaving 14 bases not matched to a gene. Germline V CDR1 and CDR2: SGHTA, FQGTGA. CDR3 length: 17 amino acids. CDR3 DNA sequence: TGTGCCAGCAGCTCTATACCTCCGGGACAGGGAACAGGGGAGCTGTTTTTT. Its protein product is CASSSIPPGQGTGELFF.

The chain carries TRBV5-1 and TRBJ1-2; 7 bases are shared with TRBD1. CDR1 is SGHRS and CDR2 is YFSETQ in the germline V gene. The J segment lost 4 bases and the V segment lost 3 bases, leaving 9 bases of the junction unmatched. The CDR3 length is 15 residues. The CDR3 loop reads CASSSGTASFYGYTF. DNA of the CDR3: TGCGCCAGCAGCTCCGGGACAGCTTCTTTCTATGGCTACACCTTC.

The DNA of the CDR3 is TGCGCCAGCAGCTCGACAGGGACTAATGAAAAACTGTTTTTT. It yields the protein CASSSTGTNEKLFF. This sequence joins TRBV5-1 and TRBJ1-4; 7 nucleotides align to TRBD1. Germline values: CDR1 SGHRS, CDR2 YFSETQ. There are 14 residues in the CDR3. V gave up 3 bases and J gave up 2 bases; unmatched junction bases: 1.

CDR3 protein: CASSEATGGGGTEAFF. The CDR3 region has the DNA TGTGCCAGCAGTGAAGCGACAGGGGGAGGGGGCACTGAAGCTTTCTTT. This sequence joins TRBV6-1 and TRBJ1-1, with 9 bases that match TRBD1. The CDR3 contains 16 residues. J was trimmed by 4 bases and V by 0 bases; bases with no gene match: 6. In germline, CDR1 is MNHNS, CDR2 SASEGT.

The CDR3 here is CASSSGFDEQYF. For the CDR3, the DNA is TGTGCCAGCAGTTCGGGGTTCGACGAGCAGTACTTC. This chain uses TRBV5-4 with TRBJ2-7; TRBD2 is a possible D gene (5 bases). The V gene's germline CDR1 is SGHNT and CDR2 YYREEE (reference sequence). The CDR3 runs 12 residues. Trimming pared 5 bases from V and 5 bases from J, leaving 11 bases between.

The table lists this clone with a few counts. This chain's CDR3 is CASSLFAGRTDTQYF. The DNA of the CDR3 is TGTGCCAGCAGCTTGTTCGCAGGGCGCACAGATACGCAGTATTTT. The rearrangement links TRBV13 to TRBJ2-3; the D gene is possibly TRBD1 (5 bases). The germline CDR1 and CDR2 sequences are PRHDT and FYEKMQ (reference sequence). The V and J ends lost 3 bases and 1 base respectively, with 11 bases between them. The CDR3 is 15 amino acids. Full variable domain (outside the CDR3, taken from reference TRBV13 and TRBJ2-3): AAGVIQSPRHLIKEKRETATLKCYPIPRHDTVYWYQQGPGQDPQFLISFYEKMQSDKGSIPDRFSAQQFSDYHSELNMSSLELGDSALYFCASSLFAGRTDTQYFGPGTRLTVL.

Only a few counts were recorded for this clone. The CDR3 region is CASSQTGGSSPLHF. CDR3 DNA: TGTGCCAGCAGCCAAACAGGGGGGAGTTCACCCCTCCACTTT. V is TRBV4-2 and J is TRBJ1-6; TRBD1 matches 8 bases. CDR1 is LGHNA, CDR2 YNFKEQ, per germline. V lost 2 bases, J lost 9 bases, and 3 bases stayed unmatched. The length of the CDR3 is 14 residues.

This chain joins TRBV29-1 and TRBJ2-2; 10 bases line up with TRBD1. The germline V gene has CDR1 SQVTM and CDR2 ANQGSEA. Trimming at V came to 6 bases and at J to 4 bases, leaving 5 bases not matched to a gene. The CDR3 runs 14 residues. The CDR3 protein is CSVRTGGFTGELFF. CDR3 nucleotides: TGCAGCGTGCGGACAGGGGGATTCACCGGGGAGCTGTTTTTT.

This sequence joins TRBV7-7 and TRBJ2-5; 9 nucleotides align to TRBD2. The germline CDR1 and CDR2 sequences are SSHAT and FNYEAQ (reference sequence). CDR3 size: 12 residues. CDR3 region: CATGTSTETQYF. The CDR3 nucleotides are TGTGCTACCGGGACTAGCACAGAGACCCAGTACTTC.

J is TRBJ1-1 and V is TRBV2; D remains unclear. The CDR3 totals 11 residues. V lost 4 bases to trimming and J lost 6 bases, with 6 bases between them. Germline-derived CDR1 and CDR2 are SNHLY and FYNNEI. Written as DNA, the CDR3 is TGTGCCAGCAGTGTCTTCTCTGAAGCTTTCTTT. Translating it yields CASSVFSEAFF.

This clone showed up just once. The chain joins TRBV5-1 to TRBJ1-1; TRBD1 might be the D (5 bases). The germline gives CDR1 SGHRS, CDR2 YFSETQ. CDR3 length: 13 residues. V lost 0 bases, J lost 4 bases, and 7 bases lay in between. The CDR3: CASSLVGATEAFF. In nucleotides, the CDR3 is TGCGCCAGCAGCTTGGTTGGGGCCACTGAAGCTTTCTTT.

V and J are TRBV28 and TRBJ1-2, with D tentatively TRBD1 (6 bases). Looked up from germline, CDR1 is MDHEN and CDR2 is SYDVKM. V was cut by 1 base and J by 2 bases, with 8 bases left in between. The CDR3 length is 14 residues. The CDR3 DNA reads TGTGCCAGCAGTTTATCCGGACAGAACTATGGCTACACCTTC. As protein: CASSLSGQNYGYTF.